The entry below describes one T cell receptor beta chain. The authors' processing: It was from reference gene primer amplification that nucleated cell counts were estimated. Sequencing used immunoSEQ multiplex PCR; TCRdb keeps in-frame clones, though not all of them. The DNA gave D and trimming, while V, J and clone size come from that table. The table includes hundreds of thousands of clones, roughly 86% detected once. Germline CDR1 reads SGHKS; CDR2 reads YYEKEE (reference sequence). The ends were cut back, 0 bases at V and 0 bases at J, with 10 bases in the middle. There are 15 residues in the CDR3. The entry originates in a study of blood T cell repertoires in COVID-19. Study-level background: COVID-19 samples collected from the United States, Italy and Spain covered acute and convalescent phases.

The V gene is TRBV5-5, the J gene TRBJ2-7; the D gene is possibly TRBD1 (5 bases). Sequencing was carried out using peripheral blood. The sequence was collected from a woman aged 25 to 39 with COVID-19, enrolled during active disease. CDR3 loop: CASSLGVDNSYEQYF. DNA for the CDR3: TGTGCCAGCAGCTTGGGAGTGGACAACTCCTACGAGCAGTACTTC.